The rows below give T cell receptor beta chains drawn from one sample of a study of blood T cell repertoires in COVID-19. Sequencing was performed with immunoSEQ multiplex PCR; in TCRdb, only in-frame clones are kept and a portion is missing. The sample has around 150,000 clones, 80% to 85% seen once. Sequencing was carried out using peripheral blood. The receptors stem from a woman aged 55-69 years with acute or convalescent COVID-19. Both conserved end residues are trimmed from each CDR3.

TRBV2 ASSVSSGAYNEQF
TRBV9 ASSVGGAAYNSPLH
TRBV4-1 ASSLSPTSGSTYEQY
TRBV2 ASRMTGANSPLH
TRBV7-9 ASSSSGNPYEQY
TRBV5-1 ASSLELLSSGANVLT
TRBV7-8 ASSLGTSVETQY
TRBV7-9 ASSSFDRGYEKLF
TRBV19 ASSILEDQPQH
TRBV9 ASSVGPRGVRLEQF
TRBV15 ATSRDQQPQH
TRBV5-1 ASSSQAGYNEQF
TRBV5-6 ASSREEGGEQY
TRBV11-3 ASSLDRGDNEQF
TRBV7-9 ASSLTSGIFYEQY
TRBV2 ASSELPGETQY
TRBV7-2 ASSPPGTAGNTIY
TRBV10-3 ATGEGGGETEAF
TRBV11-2 ASSFAGQPGRLF